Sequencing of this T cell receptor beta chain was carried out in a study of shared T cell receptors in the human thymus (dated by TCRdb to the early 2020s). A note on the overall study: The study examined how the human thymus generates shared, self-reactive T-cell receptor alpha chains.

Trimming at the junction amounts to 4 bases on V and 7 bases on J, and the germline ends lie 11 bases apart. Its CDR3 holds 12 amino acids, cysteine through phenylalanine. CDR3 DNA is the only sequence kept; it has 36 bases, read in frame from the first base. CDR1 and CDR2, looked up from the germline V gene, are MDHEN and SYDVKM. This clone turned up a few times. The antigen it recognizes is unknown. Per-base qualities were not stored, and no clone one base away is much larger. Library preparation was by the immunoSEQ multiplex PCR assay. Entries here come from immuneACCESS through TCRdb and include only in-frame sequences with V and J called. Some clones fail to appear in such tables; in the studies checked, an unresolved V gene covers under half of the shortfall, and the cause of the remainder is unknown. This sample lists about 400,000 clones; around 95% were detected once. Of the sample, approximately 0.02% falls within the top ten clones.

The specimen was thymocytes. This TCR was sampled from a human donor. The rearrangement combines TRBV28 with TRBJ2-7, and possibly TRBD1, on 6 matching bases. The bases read TGTGCCAGCAGTTCGCAGGGGTGTGAGCAGTACTTC. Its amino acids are CASSSQGCEQYF.